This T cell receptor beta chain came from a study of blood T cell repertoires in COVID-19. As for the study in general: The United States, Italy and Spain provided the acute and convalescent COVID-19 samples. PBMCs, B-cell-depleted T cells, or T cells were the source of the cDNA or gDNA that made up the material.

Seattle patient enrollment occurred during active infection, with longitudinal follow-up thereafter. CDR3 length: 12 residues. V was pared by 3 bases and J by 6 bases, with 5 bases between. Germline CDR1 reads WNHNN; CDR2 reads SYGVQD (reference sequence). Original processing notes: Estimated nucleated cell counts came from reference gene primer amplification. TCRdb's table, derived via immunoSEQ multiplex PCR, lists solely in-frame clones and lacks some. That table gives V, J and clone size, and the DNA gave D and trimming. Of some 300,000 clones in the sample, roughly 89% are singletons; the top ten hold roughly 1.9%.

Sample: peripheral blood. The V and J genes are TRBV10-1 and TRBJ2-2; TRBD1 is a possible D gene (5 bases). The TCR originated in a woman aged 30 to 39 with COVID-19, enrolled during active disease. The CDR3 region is CASSDRAGELFF. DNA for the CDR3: TGCGCCAGCAGTGACAGGGCCGGGGAGCTGTTTTTT.